A selection of T cell receptor beta chains follows, all from one sample in a study of T cell responses to AZD1222 COVID-19 vaccine. Sequencing was performed with immunoSEQ multiplex PCR; in TCRdb, only in-frame clones are kept and a portion is missing. In the table there are roughly 180,000 clones, 90% of which are singletons. This specimen consisted of peripheral blood, obtained on day 0 of AZD1222 vaccination. Receptors were obtained from an adult in good health. Each CDR3 is given with its conserved first and last residue. A D gene is named only where the DNA matches it firmly. Rows give clone size only sometimes, using once, few, many, or a class for an expanded clone.

>TRBJ2-1|TRBV11-2|-|TRBD2
TGTGCCAGCAGCTTAGAGGGACTAGCGGGGTACAATGAGCAGTTCTTC
CASSLEGLAGYNEQFF
>TRBJ2-2|TRBV5-4|-|TRBD2
TGTGCCAGCAGCTACAGCGGGGGGGGTACCGGGGAGCTGTTTTTT
CASSYSGGGTGELFF
>TRBJ1-4|TRBV7-9|-|-
TGTGCCAGCAGCCCAGAGGGGGAAAAACTGTTTTTT
CASSPEGEKLFF
>TRBJ1-1|TRBV2|once|-
TGTGCCAGCAGGGGCCGGGTAGGTGGGACTGAAGCTTTCTTT
CASRGRVGGTEAFF
>TRBJ2-5|TRBV6-5|-|-
TGTGCCAGCAGTTACCAGGAGACCCAGTACTTC
CASSYQETQYF
>TRBJ1-2|TRBV30|-|-
TGTGCCTGGCAGGGAAGCGGCTACACCTTC
CAWQGSGYTF
>TRBJ2-1|TRBV7-2|-|TRBD2
TGTGCCAGCAGCCCGGGTAGCGGGGGGACGAGCTCCTACAATGAGCAGTTCTTC
CASSPGSGGTSSYNEQFF
>TRBJ1-6|TRBV5-1|-|TRBD1
TGCGCCAGCAGCCCGGGGGGACAGTCGCTTGGGTCACCCCTCCACTTT
CASSPGGQSLGSPLHF
>TRBJ2-5|TRBV14|-|-
TGTGCCAGCAGCCAAGATCGTTGGTTGCCCTGGGCAGCTCCCTTCCAAGAGACCCAGTACTTC
CASSQDRWLPWAAPFQETQYF
>TRBJ2-7|TRBV30|-|-
TGTGCCTGGGACGGCTTGGGGACCTACGAGCAGTACTTC
CAWDGLGTYEQYF
>TRBJ1-1|TRBV4-3|-|-
TGCGCCAGCAGCCAAGGGATAGGGGTTACTGAAGCTTTCTTT
CASSQGIGVTEAFF
>TRBJ2-7|TRBV5-5|-|-
TGTGCCAGCAGCCGTCAGGGGAACGAGCAGTACTTC
CASSRQGNEQYF
>TRBJ2-7|TRBV7-8|-|TRBD2
TGTGCCAGCAGCTGGGGGGGAGCCTACGAGCAGTACTTC
CASSWGGAYEQYF
>TRBJ2-1|TRBV3-1/TRBV3-2|-|TRBD1
TGTGCCAGCAGCCCCGGACAGGGAAGGGACAATGAGCAGTTCTTC
CASSPGQGRDNEQFF
>TRBJ1-2|TRBV29-1|-|TRBD1
TGCAGCGTTGAAGCGCACAGGGGAGGCGGTGGCTACACCTTC
CSVEAHRGGGGYTF
>TRBJ1-5|TRBV3-1/TRBV3-2|few|TRBD1
TGTGCCAGCAGCCAACAACAGGGGGTAAATCAGCCCCAGCATTTT
CASSQQQGVNQPQHF
>TRBJ2-2|TRBV6-4|-|TRBD1
TGTGCCAGCAGTGCCGGGACAGGGAACACCGGGGAGCTGTTTTTT
CASSAGTGNTGELFF
>TRBJ1-1|TRBV12-3/TRBV12-4|-|-
TGTGCCAGCAGCCCGGAGAACACTGAAGCTTTCTTT
CASSPENTEAFF
>TRBJ1-3|TRBV18|-|-
TGTGCCAGCTCACCTCCGGGATCTGTCTCTGGAAACACCATATATTTT
CASSPPGSVSGNTIYF
>TRBJ2-5|TRBV30|-|-
TGTGCCTGGAATGGGCTAGATTGGGTAGAGACCCAGTACTTC
CAWNGLDWVETQYF
>TRBJ2-1|TRBV6-2/TRBV6-3|once|-
TGTGCCAGCATCCCCGGAGGGGGGCCCAATGAGCAGTTCTTC
CASIPGGGPNEQFF
>TRBJ1-5|TRBV10-3|once|-
TGTGCCATCAGTGATTCTCAGGGTGGCAATCAGCCCCAGCATTTT
CAISDSQGGNQPQHF
>TRBJ2-1|TRBV5-1|-|TRBD2
TGCGCCAGCAGCTTGGGGCTAGCGGGGGGAGAAGGTGAGCAGTTCTTC
CASSLGLAGGEGEQFF
>TRBJ1-1|TRBV11-1|once|-
TGTGCCAGCAGCTTAGAGGTCAGAATGAACACTGAAGCTTTCTTT
CASSLEVRMNTEAFF
>TRBJ2-1|TRBV11-2|-|TRBD2
TGTGCCAGCAGCTTAGCGGTCAGACTAGCGGACAATGAGCAGTTCTTC
CASSLAVRLADNEQFF
>TRBJ2-2|TRBV18|-|TRBD1
TGTGCCAGCTCCCCCGGGACAGGGGGCACCGGGGAGCTGTTTTTT
CASSPGTGGTGELFF
>TRBJ1-5|TRBV19|-|TRBD1
TGTGCCAGTAGTATAGGACAGGGTTGGTCGTTTAGCAATCAGCCCCAGCATTTT
CASSIGQGWSFSNQPQHF
>TRBJ2-4|TRBV7-2|-|TRBD1
TGTGCCAGCAGCACCTCCATACAGGGGAACATTCAGTACTTC
CASSTSIQGNIQYF
>TRBJ2-5|TRBV14|-|-
TGTGCCAGCAGCCAAGTTGGAGGGAACCCTCAAGAGACCCAGTACTTC
CASSQVGGNPQETQYF
>TRBJ2-2|TRBV7-9|-|-
TGTGCCAGCAGCCCCCCGGTCGGGGAAACCGGGGAGCTGTTTTTT
CASSPPVGETGELFF
>TRBJ2-7|TRBV7-2|-|TRBD1
TGTGCCAGCAGTCCTGGGACAGGGAGGGGCTCCTACGAGCAGTACTTC
CASSPGTGRGSYEQYF
>TRBJ2-7|TRBV4-2|-|TRBD2
TGTGCCAGCAGCCAAGTGACTAGCGGGCCCTCCTACGAGCAGTACTTC
CASSQVTSGPSYEQYF
>TRBJ2-7|TRBV27|few|-
TGTGCCAGCAGTGCGGGCGCGGGACAGCAAACTTTC
CASSAGAGQQTF
>TRBJ1-5|TRBV3-1/TRBV3-2|-|TRBD1
TGTGCCAGCAGCCGCGGACAGGGGAGGAGAAATCAGCCCCAGCATTTT
CASSRGQGRRNQPQHF
>TRBJ1-5|TRBV19|-|-
TGTGCCAGTACTCACGGACCTCCTGCCAATCAGCCCCAGCATTTT
CASTHGPPANQPQHF
>TRBJ2-3|TRBV5-1|-|-
TGCGCCAGCAGCTTGGGGGACTCCTCGGGTACGCAGTATTTT
CASSLGDSSGTQYF